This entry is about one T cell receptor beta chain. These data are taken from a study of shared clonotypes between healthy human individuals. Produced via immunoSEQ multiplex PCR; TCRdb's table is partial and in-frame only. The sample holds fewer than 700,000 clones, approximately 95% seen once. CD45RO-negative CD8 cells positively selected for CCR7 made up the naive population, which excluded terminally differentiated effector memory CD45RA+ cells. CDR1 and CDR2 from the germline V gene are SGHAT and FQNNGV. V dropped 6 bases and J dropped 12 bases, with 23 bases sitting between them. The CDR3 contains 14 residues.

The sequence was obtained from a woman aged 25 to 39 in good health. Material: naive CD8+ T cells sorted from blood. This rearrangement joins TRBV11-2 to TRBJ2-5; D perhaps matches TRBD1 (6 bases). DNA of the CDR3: TGTGCCAGCAGGCTAGGGGGACACCCTAATCTCGAGTACTTC. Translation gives CASRLGGHPNLEYF.